This T cell receptor beta chain emerged from a study of blood T cell repertoires in COVID-19. Overall study context: Sources were T cells, B-cell-depleted T cells, or PBMCs; the material itself was cDNA or gDNA.

Seattle participants joined during active infection and were tracked over time. The data were produced by immunoSEQ multiplex PCR, yet TCRdb's version contains in-frame clones alone and is incomplete. The repertoire holds about 270,000 clones, more than 85% seen once, with around 2.6% in the top ten. The CDR3 loop spans 11 amino acids. The chain couples TRBV21-1 to TRBJ2-7; the table assigns TRBD2, which was not confirmed against the DNA. TRBV21-1 is recorded as a pseudogene. The sample comprised peripheral blood. This TCR derives from a person in their late teens or twenties with COVID-19, enrolled during active disease. As DNA, the CDR3 is TGTGCCAGCAGCCCCCGGGTAGGGCAGTACTTC. Its protein product is CASSPRVGQYF.